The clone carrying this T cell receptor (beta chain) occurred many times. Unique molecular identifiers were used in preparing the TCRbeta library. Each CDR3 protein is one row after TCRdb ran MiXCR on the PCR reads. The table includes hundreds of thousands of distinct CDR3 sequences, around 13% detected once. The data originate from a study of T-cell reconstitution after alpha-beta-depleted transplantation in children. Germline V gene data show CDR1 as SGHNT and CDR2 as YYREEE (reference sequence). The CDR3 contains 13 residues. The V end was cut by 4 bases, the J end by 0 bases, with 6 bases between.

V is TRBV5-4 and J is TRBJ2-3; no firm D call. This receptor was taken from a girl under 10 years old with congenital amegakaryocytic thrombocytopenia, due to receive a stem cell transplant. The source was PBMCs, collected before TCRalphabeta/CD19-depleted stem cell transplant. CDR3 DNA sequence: TGTGCCAGCAGCGGTGTTAGCACAGATACGCAGTATTTT. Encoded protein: CASSGVSTDTQYF.